This note documents a single T cell receptor beta chain sequence. The clone's antigen remains unknown. The record has no base qualities; no much larger clone is one base away. The CDR3 runs 15 residues from the cysteine to the phenylalanine. CDR3 DNA is the only sequence kept; it has 45 bases, read in frame from the first base. From V the trimming removes 3 bases and from J it removes 9 bases, while the gene matches leave 8 bases of the junction unaccounted for. CDR1 and CDR2 (LNHDA, SQIVND) derive from the germline V gene (reference sequence). The sample's time point label, in plain terms: cycle 2 day 1 (C2D1) of nivolumab. Relapse after autologous stem cell transplantation had occurred in all trial patients, and cohorts A, B and C were distinguished by prior brentuximab vedotin exposure. The trial cohort was composed of about 58 patients with relapsed/refractory classical Hodgkin lymphoma, for whom complete response, partial response or progressive disease was recorded as best overall response. Trial patients were treated with single-agent nivolumab in the multi-cohort phase II CheckMate 205 trial. Best overall response was determined by an independent review committee according to the 2007 International Working Group response criteria. Trial PBMCs were collected immediately before nivolumab initiation (C1D1) and during therapy at cycle 2 day 1 and cycle 4 day 1. Peripheral blood was collected in 8 mL Vacutainer Cell Preparation Tubes, from which PBMCs were isolated by centrifugation and then cryopreserved.

The Qiagen DNeasy kit was used to extract genomic DNA from unsorted PBMCs and from the negatively selected CD4+ and CD8+ fractions. TCR beta CDR3 regions were amplified by immunoSEQ multiplex PCR using primers annealing to V and J segments. A synthetic immune receptor repertoire was used to minimize amplification bias, and remaining bias was computationally removed after sequencing. On the study's bioinformatics: Repertoire diversity was quantified as the Shannon entropy index using custom Python scripts. Unsorted, CD4+ and CD8+ repertoires were analyzed separately, except in combined analyses where CD4+ and CD8+ sequences were merged in silico. Clonal expansion was defined as at least a 2-fold frequency increase after treatment relative to C1D1, with a pseudocount of 0.5 for undetected baseline clones. Clones with 0 or 1 copy at C1D1 were defined as singleton clones, while clones with 2 or more copies were defined as non-singleton clones. By matching protein sequences in sorted samples from the same patient, clones expanded in unsorted samples were annotated as CD4+, CD8+ or unknown. Wilcoxon tests on paired samples were used to test changes in diversity from C1D1 to C4D1. Held by TCRdb, this immuneACCESS table contains in-frame sequences only and omits some clones. Under half of the omission traces to an unresolved V gene where checked; the cause of the rest is unknown. That table furnishes V, J and clone size, whereas the DNA furnished D and trimming. The sample table lists 20,000 to 25,000 clones, around 86% of them with a count of one. 20% of the sample comes from the top ten.

These data originate in a study of PD-1 blockade in classical Hodgkin lymphoma (dated by TCRdb to the early 2020s). About the full investigation: Nivolumab dosing was 3 mg/kg intravenously every 2 weeks, continuing until either disease progression or unacceptable toxicity. To define a peripheral blood immune signature of response to PD-1 blockade in classical Hodgkin lymphoma, the study combined TCR beta sequencing with CyTOF.

The full study reports these points: The study covered only a single clinical trial cohort, and the causes of the repertoire differences, possibly disease activity or prior therapy, were still not defined. Lower diversity was seen in patients whose nivolumab began less than 1 year after ASCT, and these patients were left out of later analyses so that immune reconstitution would not confound the results. A significant rise by C4D1 was seen in CD4+ but not CD8+ TCR diversity (p=0.0027 vs p=0.16), with the rise being most apparent in complete responders (p=0.02). Baseline TCR diversity was reported to be lower in newly diagnosed patients than in healthy donors, and even lower in relapsed/refractory patients. Trial patients with a complete response had baseline diversity similar to that of newly diagnosed patients, while partial responders and progressors had significantly lower diversity.

This sequence was found in a human donor with classical Hodgkin lymphoma. The specimen was peripheral blood mononuclear cells (PBMCs), collected before the second cycle of nivolumab. The rearranged chain carries TRBV19 and TRBJ2-1; a stretch of 10 junction bases matches TRBD1. At the DNA level, the sequence is TGTGCCAGTAGTATTGGGACAGGGGCATCAGTTGAGCAGTTCTTC. This encodes CASSIGTGASVEQFF.